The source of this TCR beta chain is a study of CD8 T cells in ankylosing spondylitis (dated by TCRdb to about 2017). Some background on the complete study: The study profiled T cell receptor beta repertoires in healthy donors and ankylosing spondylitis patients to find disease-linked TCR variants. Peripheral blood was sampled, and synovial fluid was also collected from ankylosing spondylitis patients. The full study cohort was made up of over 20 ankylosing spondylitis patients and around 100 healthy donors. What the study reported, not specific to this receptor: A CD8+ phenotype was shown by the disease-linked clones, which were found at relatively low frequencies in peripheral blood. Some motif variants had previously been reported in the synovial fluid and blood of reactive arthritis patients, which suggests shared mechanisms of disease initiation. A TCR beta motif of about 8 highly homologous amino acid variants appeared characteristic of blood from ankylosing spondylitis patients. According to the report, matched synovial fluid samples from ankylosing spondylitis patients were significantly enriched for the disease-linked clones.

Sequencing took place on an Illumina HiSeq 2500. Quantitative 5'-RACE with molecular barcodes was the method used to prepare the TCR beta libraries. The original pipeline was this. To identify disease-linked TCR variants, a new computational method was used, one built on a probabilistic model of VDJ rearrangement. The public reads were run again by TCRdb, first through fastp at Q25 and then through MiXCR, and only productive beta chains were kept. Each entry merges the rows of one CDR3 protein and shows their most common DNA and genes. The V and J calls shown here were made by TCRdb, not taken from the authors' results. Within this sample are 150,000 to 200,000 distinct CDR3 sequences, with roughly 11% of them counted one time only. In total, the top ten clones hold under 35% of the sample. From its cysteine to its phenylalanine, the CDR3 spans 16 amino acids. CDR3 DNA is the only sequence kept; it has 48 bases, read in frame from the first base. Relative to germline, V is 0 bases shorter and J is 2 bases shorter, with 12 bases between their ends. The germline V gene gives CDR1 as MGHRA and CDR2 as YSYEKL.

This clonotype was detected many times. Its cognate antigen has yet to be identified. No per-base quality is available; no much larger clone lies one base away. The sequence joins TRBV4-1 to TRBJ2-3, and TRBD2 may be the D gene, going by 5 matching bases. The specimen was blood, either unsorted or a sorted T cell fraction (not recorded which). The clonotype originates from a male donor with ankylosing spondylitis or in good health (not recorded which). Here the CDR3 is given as CASSQDAGGITDTQYF. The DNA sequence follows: TGCGCCAGCAGCCAAGATGCGGGTGGGATCACAGATACGCAGTATTTT.